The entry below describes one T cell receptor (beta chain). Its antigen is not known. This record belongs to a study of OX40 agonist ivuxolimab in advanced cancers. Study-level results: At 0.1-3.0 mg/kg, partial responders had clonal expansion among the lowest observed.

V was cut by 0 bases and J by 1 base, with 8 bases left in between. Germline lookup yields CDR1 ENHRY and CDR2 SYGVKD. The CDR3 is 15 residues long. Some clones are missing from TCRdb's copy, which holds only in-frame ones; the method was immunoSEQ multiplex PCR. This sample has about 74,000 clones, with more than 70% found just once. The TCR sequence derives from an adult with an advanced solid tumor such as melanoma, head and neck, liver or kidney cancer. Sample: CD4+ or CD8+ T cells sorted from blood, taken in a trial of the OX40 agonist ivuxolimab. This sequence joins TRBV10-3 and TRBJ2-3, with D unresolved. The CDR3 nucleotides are TGTGCCATCAGTGAGTCTGGACGGGGCACAGATACGCAGTATTTT. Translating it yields CAISESGRGTDTQYF.